The rows below give T cell receptor beta chains drawn from one sample of a study of CD8 T cells in ankylosing spondylitis. A single record per CDR3 protein comes from TCRdb applying MiXCR to the 5' RACE reads. The table lists tens of thousands of distinct CDR3 sequences, around 5% of them singletons. Sequencing was performed on blood, either unsorted or a sorted T cell fraction (not recorded which). These receptor sequences come from a female donor with ankylosing spondylitis or in good health (not recorded which). Each CDR3 is given with its conserved first and last residue. Each record gives: D gene, clone size, CDR3 length, J gene, V gene, CDR3 protein, CDR3 DNA. The D gene is left open where the match is weak. Size is omitted from some rows. Given values are once, few, many or a class for expanded clones.

>TRBD2|many|16|TRBJ2-1|TRBV9
CASSVGTSGALNEQFF
TGTGCCAGCAGCGTAGGGACTAGCGGGGCCTTAAATGAGCAGTTCTTC
>TRBD2|many|15|TRBJ2-5|TRBV9
CASTPGTSGKETQYF
TGTGCCAGCACCCCCGGGACTAGCGGGAAAGAGACCCAGTACTTC
>TRBD2|few|17|TRBJ2-5|TRBV9
CASSRGTSGVGWETQYF
TGTGCCAGCAGCCGCGGGACTAGCGGGGTCGGTTGGGAGACCCAGTACTTC
>-|medium-sized|15|TRBJ1-5|TRBV9
CASSVSDNSNQPQHF
TGTGCCAGCAGCGTATCTGATAATAGCAATCAGCCCCAGCATTTT
>-|few|15|TRBJ2-5|TRBV9
CASSPGWGYQETQYF
TGTGCCAGCAGCCCGGGGTGGGGGTACCAAGAGACCCAGTACTTC
>-|-|15|TRBJ2-7|TRBV9
CASSAGDYATYEQYF
TGTGCCAGCAGCGCCGGCGACTATGCCACCTACGAGCAGTACTTC
>TRBD2|many|18|TRBJ2-3|TRBV9
CASSITSGGAVGTDTQYF
TGTGCCAGCAGCATAACTAGCGGGGGGGCCGTGGGCACAGATACGCAGTATTTT
>-|many|16|TRBJ2-5|TRBV9
CASSPLSGFYQETQYF
TGTGCCAGCAGCCCTCTCTCGGGGTTTTACCAAGAGACCCAGTACTTC
>-|-|13|TRBJ2-3|TRBV9
CASSTQVKDTQYF
TGTGCCAGCAGCACACAGGTAAAAGATACGCAGTATTTT
>-|many|15|TRBJ2-4|TRBV9
CASSQMPGPSFIQYF
TGTGCCAGCAGTCAAATGCCGGGTCCATCGTTCATTCAGTACTTC
>-|many|16|TRBJ1-5|TRBV21-1
CASPRGGADRGQPQHF
TGTGCCAGCCCCCGCGGGGGCGCAGACCGGGGTCAGCCCCAGCATTTT
>-|many|15|TRBJ1-2|TRBV9
CASSVEGGANYGYTF
TGTGCCAGCAGCGTAGAAGGGGGAGCTAACTATGGCTACACCTTC
>-|many|17|TRBJ2-3|TRBV9
CASSGRRDRPITDTQYF
TGTGCCAGCAGCGGGAGACGGGACCGACCTATCACAGATACGCAGTATTTT
>-|many|14|TRBJ2-2|TRBV9
CASTRGTNTGELFF
TGTGCCAGCACCCGAGGTACGAACACCGGGGAGCTGTTTTTT
>TRBD2|medium-sized|16|TRBJ2-2|TRBV9
CASTPSGSAATGELFF
TGTGCCAGCACCCCTAGCGGGAGTGCCGCCACCGGGGAGCTGTTTTTT
>-|medium-sized|13|TRBJ1-3|TRBV9
CASSVGGGNTIYF
TGTGCCAGCAGCGTAGGTGGAGGAAACACCATATATTTT
>TRBD2|many|15|TRBJ2-7|TRBV9
CASSPLAGGSREQYF
TGTGCCAGCAGCCCTTTAGCGGGGGGGAGTCGAGAGCAGTACTTC
>-|many|15|TRBJ2-1|TRBV9
CASSARGRSSHEQFF
TGTGCCAGCAGCGCAAGAGGGAGATCTAGTCATGAGCAGTTCTTC